What follows are 2 T cell receptor beta chains derived from one specimen sequenced in a study of blood T cell repertoires in COVID-19. TCRdb's table, derived via immunoSEQ multiplex PCR, lists solely in-frame clones and lacks some. The table records about 130,000 clones, around 89% of them present only once. The sequencing input was peripheral blood. The source is a man aged 55 to 70 with COVID-19, enrolled during active disease.

The chain uses TRBV7-2 and TRBJ2-5, with 12 bases aligning to TRBD2. The CDR3 is made up of 15 amino acids. The trim removed 5 bases at V and 5 bases at J, leaving 6 bases unmatched. CDR1 and CDR2 (germline): SGHTA, FQGNSA. CDR3 DNA: TGTGCCAGCAGCCGCGAGACTAGCGGGGGTGAGACCCAGTACTTC. Translated, it gives CASSRETSGGETQYF.

The chain is built from TRBV15 and TRBJ2-7, with 7 bases that match TRBD1. The germline V gene has CDR1 LNHNV and CDR2 YYDKDF (reference sequence). Trimming took 0 bases from V and 5 from J; bases not matched to a gene: 7. The CDR3 is 15 residues long. CDR3 residues: CATSRDPGGTNEQYF. Here the CDR3 DNA reads TGTGCCACCAGCAGAGATCCAGGGGGAACCAACGAGCAGTACTTC.